This T cell receptor beta chain was found in a study of blood T cells in healthy people across ages. The authors ran a second PCR of roughly 6 to 12 cycles using a sample-barcoded 5' primer and a J-beta primer mix. TCRdb reprocessed the 5' RACE reads via MiXCR and lists one record per CDR3 protein. The sample consists of hundreds of thousands of distinct CDR3 sequences, approximately 52% of them appearing once. General study findings and limits: Diversity of TCR beta per million T cells declined in a roughly linear way with age.

In its sample, this clonotype was seen once. What it binds is not known. One end of the junction fails to match germline, which may point to a read error. Germline CDR1 and CDR2: MDHEN and SYDVKM. CDR3 size: 16 residues. The chain employs TRBV28 and TRBJ1-2, with D perhaps TRBD1 (6 bases). This clonotype was obtained from a woman older than 75 in good health. Sample: blood. CDR3 amino acids: CVSSFTLRGGQDGYTF. For the CDR3, the DNA is TGTGTCAGCAGTTTTACCCTTAGGGGGGGCCAGGACGGCTACACCTTC.